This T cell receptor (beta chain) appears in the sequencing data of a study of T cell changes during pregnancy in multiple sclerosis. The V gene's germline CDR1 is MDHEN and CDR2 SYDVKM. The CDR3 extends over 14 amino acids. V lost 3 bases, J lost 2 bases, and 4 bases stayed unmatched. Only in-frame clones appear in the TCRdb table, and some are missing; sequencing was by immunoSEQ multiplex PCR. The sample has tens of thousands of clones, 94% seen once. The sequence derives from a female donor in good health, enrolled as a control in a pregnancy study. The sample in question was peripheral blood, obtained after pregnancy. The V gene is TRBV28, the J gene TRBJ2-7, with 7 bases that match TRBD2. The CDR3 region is CASSFTGGPYEQYF. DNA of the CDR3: TGTGCCAGCAGTTTCACGGGAGGCCCCTACGAGCAGTACTTC.